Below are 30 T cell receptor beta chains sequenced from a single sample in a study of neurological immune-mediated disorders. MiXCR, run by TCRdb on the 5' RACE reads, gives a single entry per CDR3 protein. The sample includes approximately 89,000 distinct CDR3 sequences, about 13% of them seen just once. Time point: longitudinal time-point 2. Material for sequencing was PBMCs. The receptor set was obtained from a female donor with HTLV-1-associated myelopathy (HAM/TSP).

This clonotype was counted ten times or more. CDR3 in amino acids: CSARKGALYNEQFF. The CDR3 DNA reads as TGCAGTGCTAGAAAGGGCGCCCTATACAATGAGCAGTTCTTC. This chain links TRBV20-1 with TRBJ2-1; D remains ambiguous. The germline gives CDR1 DFQATT, CDR2 SNEGSKA (reference sequence). Trimming left V 2 bases short and J 4 bases short, with 12 bases between. This CDR3 has 14 residues.

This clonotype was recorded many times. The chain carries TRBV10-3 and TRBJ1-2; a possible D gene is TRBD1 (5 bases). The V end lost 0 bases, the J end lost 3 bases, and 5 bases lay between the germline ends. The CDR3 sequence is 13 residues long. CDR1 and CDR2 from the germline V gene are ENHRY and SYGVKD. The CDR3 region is CAISESRDYGYTF. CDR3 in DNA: TGTGCCATCAGTGAGTCCAGGGACTATGGCTACACCTTC.

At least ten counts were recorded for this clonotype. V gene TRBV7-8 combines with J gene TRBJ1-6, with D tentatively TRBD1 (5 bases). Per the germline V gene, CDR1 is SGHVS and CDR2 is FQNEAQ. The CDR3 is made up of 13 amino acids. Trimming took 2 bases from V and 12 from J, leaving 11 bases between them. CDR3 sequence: CASSLLVGGPLHF. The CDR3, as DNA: TGTGCCAGCAGCTTATTGGTCGGGGGACCCCTCCACTTT.

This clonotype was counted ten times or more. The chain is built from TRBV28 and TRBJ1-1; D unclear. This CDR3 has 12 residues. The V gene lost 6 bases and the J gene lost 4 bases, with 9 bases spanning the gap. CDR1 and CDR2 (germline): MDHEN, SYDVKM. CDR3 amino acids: CASSLRPTEAFF. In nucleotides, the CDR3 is TGTGCCAGCAGCTTAAGACCCACTGAAGCTTTCTTT.

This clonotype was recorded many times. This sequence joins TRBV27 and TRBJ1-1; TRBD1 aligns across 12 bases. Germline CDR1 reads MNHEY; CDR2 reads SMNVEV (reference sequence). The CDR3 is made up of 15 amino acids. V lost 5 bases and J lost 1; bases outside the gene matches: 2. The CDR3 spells CASSRDRGQNTEAFF. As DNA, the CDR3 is TGTGCCAGCAGTCGGGACAGGGGGCAGAACACTGAAGCTTTCTTT.

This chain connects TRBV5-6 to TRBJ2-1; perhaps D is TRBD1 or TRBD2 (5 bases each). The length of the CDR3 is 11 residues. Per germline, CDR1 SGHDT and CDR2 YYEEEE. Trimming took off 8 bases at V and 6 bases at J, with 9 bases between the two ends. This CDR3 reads CASGTFNEQFF. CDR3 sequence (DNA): TGTGCCAGTGGGACGTTCAATGAGCAGTTCTTC.

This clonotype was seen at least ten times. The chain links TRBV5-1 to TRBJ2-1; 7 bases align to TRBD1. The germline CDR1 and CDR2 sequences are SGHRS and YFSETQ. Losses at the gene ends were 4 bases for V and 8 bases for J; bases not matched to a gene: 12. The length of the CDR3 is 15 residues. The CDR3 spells CASSTPDRSGHEQFF. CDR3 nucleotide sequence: TGCGCCAGCAGCACCCCGGACAGGAGCGGACATGAGCAGTTCTTC.

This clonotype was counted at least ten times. CDR3: CASSLEGLVGREQYF. The CDR3, as DNA: TGTGCCAGCAGTTTGGAAGGACTAGTCGGGCGTGAGCAGTACTTC. This chain uses TRBV27 with TRBJ2-7, with 7 bases aligning to TRBD2. J was trimmed by 7 bases and V by 3 bases; bases with no gene match: 12. From germline, CDR1 is MNHEY and CDR2 SMNVEV (reference sequence). CDR3 size: 15 residues.

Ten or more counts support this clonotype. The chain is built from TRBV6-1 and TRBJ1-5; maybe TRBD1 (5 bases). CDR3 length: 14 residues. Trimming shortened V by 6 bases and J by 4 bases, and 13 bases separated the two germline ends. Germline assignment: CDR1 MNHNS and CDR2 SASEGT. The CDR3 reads CASRFGRGNQPQHF. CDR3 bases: TGTGCCAGCAGGTTCGGGAGGGGAAATCAGCCCCAGCATTTT.

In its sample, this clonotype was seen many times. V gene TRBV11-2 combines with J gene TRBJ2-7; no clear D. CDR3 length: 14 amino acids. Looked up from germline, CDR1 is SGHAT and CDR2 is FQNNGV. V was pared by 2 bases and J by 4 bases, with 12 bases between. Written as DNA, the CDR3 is TGTGCCAGCAGCTTATCTCCGTCGCGGTACGAGCAGTACTTC. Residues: CASSLSPSRYEQYF.

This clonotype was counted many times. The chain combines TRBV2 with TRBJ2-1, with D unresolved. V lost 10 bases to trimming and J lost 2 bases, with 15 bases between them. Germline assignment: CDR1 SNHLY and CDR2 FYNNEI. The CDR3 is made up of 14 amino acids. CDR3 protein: CAISSGGTYNEQFF. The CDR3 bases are TGTGCCATTTCCTCGGGCGGCACCTACAATGAGCAGTTCTTC.

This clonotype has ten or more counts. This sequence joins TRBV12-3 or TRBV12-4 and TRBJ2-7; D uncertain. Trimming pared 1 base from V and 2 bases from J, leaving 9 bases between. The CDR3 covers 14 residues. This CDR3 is CASSLGRQAYEQYF. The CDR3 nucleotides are TGTGCCAGCAGTTTAGGCCGTCAGGCCTACGAGCAGTACTTC.

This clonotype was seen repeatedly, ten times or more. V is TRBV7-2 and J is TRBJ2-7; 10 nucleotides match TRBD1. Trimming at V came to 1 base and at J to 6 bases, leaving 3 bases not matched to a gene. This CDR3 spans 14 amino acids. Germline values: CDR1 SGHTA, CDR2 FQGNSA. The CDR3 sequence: CASSLVGQGSEQYF. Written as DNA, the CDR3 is TGTGCCAGCAGCTTAGTGGGACAGGGGTCCGAGCAGTACTTC.

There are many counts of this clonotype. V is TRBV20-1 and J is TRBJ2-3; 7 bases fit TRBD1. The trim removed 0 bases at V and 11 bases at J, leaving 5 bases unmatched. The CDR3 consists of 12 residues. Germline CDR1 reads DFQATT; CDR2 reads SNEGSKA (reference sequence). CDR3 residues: CSARESRGMQYF. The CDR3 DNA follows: TGCAGTGCTAGAGAGTCCAGGGGGATGCAGTATTTT.

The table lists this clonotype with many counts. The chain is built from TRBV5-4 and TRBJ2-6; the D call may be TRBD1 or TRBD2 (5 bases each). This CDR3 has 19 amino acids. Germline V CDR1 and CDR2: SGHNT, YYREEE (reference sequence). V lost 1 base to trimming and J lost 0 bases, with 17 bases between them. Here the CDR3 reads CASSLSRGRVSSGANVLTF. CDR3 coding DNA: TGTGCCAGCAGCTTGTCGAGGGGCAGGGTCTCCTCTGGGGCCAACGTCCTGACTTTC.

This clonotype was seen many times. CDR3 sequence (DNA): TGCAGTGAAACGCCGGTCCAGAGGGGGGGGTACAATGAGCAGTTCTTC. It translates to CSETPVQRGGYNEQFF. J is TRBJ2-1 and V is TRBV20-1; D is perhaps TRBD2 (7 bases). The CDR3 is 16 amino acids. Looked up from germline, CDR1 is DFQATT and CDR2 is SNEGSKA (reference sequence). V lost 7 bases and J 4 bases, leaving 23 bases between the germline ends.

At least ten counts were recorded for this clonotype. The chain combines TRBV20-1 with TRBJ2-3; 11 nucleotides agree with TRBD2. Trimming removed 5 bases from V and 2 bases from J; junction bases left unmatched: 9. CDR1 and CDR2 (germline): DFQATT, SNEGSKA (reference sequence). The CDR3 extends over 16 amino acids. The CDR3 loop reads CSASSGGLTLTDTQYF. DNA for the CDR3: TGCAGTGCTTCTAGCGGGGGGCTAACCCTCACAGATACGCAGTATTTT.

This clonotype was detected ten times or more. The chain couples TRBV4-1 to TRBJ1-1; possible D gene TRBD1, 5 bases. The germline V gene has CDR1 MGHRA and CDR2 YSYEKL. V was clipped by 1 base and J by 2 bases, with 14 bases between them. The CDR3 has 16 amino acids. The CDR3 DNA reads TGCGCCAGCAGCCAAGGTTTGCAGGGCCCTAACACTGAAGCTTTCTTT. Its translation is CASSQGLQGPNTEAFF.

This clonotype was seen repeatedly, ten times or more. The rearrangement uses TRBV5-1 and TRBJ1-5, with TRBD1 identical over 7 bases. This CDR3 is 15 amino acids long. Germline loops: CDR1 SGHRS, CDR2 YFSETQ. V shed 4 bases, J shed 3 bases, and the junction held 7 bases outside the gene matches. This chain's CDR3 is CASSQTTGTNQPQHF. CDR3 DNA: TGCGCCAGCAGCCAGACGACAGGGACCAATCAGCCCCAGCATTTT.

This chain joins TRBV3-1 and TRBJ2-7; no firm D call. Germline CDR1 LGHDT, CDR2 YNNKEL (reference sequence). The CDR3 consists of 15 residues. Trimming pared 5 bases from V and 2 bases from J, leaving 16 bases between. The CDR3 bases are TGTGCCAGCAGCTGGATTTCGGACCGGGCCTACGAGCAGTACTTC. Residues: CASSWISDRAYEQYF.

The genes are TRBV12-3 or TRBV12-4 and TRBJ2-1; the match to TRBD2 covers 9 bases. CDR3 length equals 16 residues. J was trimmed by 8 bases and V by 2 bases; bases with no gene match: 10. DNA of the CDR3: TGTGCCAGCAGTTTACTGACTAGCGGACTAATGTATGAGCAGTTCTTC. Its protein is CASSLLTSGLMYEQFF.

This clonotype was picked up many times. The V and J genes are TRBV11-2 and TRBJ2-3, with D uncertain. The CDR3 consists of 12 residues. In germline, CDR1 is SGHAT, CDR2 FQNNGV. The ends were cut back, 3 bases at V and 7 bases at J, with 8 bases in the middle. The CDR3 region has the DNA TGTGCCAGCAGCTTTCAAACTTATACGCAGTATTTT. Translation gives CASSFQTYTQYF. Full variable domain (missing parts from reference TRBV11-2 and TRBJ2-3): EAGVAQSPRYKIIEKRQSVAFWCNPISGHATLYWYQQILGQGPKLLIQFQNNGVVDDSQLPKDRFSAERLKGVDSTLKIQPAKLEDSAVYLCASSFQTYTQYFGPGTRLTVL.

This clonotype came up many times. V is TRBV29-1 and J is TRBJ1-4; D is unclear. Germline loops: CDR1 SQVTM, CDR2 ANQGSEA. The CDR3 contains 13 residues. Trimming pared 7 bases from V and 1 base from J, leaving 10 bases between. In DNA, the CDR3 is TGCAGCGCAAAGACGGTAACTAATGAAAAACTGTTTTTT. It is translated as CSAKTVTNEKLFF. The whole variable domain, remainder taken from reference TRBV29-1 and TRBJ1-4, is SAVISQKPSRDICQRGTSLTIQCQVDSQVTMMFWYRQQPGQSLTLIATANQGSEATYESGFVIDKFPISRPNLTFSTLTVSNMSPEDSSIYLCSAKTVTNEKLFFGSGTQLSVL.

The CDR3 DNA is TGTGCCAGCAGCTTAACTAGGACGGGGACCGGGGAGCTGTTTTTT. It specifies CASSLTRTGTGELFF. The V and J genes are TRBV7-3 and TRBJ2-2; D may be TRBD2 (5 bases). The length of the CDR3 is 15 residues. Germline V CDR1 and CDR2: SGHTA, FQGTGA. Trimming removed 0 bases from V and 5 bases from J, with 10 bases in between.

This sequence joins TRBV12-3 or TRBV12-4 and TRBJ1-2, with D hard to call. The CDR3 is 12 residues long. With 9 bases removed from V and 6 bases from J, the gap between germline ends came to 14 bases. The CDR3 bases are TGTGCCAGTTCCTCGATGGGTCATGGCTACACCTTC. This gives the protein CASSSMGHGYTF.

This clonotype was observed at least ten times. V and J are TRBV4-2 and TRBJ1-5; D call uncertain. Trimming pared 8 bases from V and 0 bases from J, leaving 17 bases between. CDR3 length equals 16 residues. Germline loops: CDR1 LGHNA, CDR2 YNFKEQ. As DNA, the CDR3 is TGTGCCAGCCGAACAAACGGGGTTAATAGCAATCAGCCCCAGCATTTT. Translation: CASRTNGVNSNQPQHF.

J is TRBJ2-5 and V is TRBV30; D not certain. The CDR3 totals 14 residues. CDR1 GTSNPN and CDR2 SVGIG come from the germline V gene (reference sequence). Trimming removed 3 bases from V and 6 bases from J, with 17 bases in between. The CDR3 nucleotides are TGTGCCTGGAGCGTCCCCTCTGGCGCAAAGACCCAGTACTTC. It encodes CAWSVPSGAKTQYF.

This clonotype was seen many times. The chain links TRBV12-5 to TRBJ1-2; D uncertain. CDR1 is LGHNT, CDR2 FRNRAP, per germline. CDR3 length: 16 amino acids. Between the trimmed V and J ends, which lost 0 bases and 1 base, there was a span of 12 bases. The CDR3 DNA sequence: TGTGCTAGTGGTTTGGTACCTACAGACATTAACTATGGCTACACCTTC. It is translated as CASGLVPTDINYGYTF.

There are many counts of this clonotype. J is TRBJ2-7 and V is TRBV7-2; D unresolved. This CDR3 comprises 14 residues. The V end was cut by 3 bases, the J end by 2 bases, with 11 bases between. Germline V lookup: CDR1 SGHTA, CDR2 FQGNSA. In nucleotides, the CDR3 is TGTGCCAGCAGCTTGCCTTCAGTGACCTACGAGCAGTACTTC. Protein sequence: CASSLPSVTYEQYF.

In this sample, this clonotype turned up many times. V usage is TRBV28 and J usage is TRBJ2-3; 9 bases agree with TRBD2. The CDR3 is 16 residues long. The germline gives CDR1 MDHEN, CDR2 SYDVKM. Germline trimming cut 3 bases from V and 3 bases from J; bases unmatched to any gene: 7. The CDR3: CASSFDIAGATDTQYF. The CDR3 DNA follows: TGTGCCAGCAGTTTTGACATAGCGGGGGCAACAGATACGCAGTATTTT.